This T cell receptor (beta chain) stems from a study of T cell responses to AZD1222 COVID-19 vaccine. General observations from the study: Females made up more of the donors, who were largely white British, and clonal diversity may have come out too low.

The protocol was immunoSEQ multiplex PCR, while the TCRdb copy is restricted to in-frame clones and leaves out a portion. The data contain 150,000 to 200,000 clones, 90% to 95% of them singletons. V shed 7 bases and J 2 bases; nucleotides not matched to a gene: 4. The CDR3 covers 14 residues. Germline values: CDR1 MNHNY, CDR2 SVGAGI (reference sequence). Worth noting for this clone: Its antigen is not known.

Here the sequenced sample was peripheral blood, taken 28 days after the second dose of the MenACWY control vaccine. This clonotype originated in an adult who received the MenACWY meningococcal vaccine as a control. V is TRBV6-6 and J is TRBJ2-3; 9 bases are shared with TRBD2. The CDR3 DNA is TGTGCCAGCAACCGCGGGGGGGCCACAGATACGCAGTATTTT. Protein product: CASNRGGATDTQYF.